The 10 T cell receptor beta chains presented below share a single source sample, sequenced in a study of T-cell reconstitution after alpha-beta-depleted transplantation in children. Unique molecular identifiers were built into the TCRbeta library. A single record per CDR3 protein comes from TCRdb applying MiXCR to the PCR reads. The sample lists about 150,000 distinct CDR3 sequences, 8.8% occurring once. The sample was PBMCs, mostly from graft donor cells, taken 180 days after TCRalphabeta/CD19-depleted stem cell transplant. These receptors originate from a female patient between 2 and 15 years old who had a stem cell transplant for congenital amegakaryocytic thrombocytopenia, so the T cells may come from the graft donor.

In its sample, this clonotype was seen many times. This rearrangement joins TRBV5-1 to TRBJ2-3; D might be TRBD1 or TRBD2, each matching 5 bases. The CDR3 has 15 residues. The germline gives CDR1 SGHRS, CDR2 YFSETQ. V lost 4 bases and J 2 bases, leaving 14 bases between the germline ends. CDR3 DNA: TGCGCCAGCAGCCCCGGGACCCTCTTCACAGATACGCAGTATTTT. Encoded protein: CASSPGTLFTDTQYF. The variable domain in full, with the rest retrieved from reference TRBV5-1 and TRBJ2-3, is KAGVTQTPRYLIKTRGQQVTLSCSPISGHRSVSWYQQTPGQGLQFLFEYFSETQRNKGNFPGRFSGRQFSNSRSEMNVSTLELGDSALYLCASSPGTLFTDTQYFGPGTRLTVL.

This clonotype has ten or more counts. The chain recombines TRBV28 with TRBJ1-6; D ambiguous. Germline values: CDR1 MDHEN, CDR2 SYDVKM. The CDR3 contains 13 residues. V lost 3 bases and J lost 4, with 4 bases in between. CDR3 nucleotides: TGTGCCAGCAGTTTGGGGTATAATTCACCCCTCCACTTT. Translation gives CASSLGYNSPLHF.

Regarding this clonotype: This sequence may be a read error, since a much larger clone differs from it by one base. This chain joins TRBV29-1 and TRBJ2-1; possible D gene TRBD2, 6 bases. Germline V gene data show CDR1 as SQVTM and CDR2 as ANQGSEA. V lost 6 bases and J lost 0, with 12 bases in between. The length of the CDR3 is 14 residues. The CDR3 reads CSVAGRLSYNEQFF. In DNA form, the CDR3 reads TGCAGCGTCGCGGGACGCCTCTCCTACAATGAGCAGTTCTTC.

V is TRBV12-3 or TRBV12-4 and J is TRBJ2-3, with a tentative D call TRBD2 (6 bases). V was cut by 7 bases and J by 5 bases, with 19 bases left in between. This CDR3 is built from 15 residues. The CDR3 nucleotides read TGTGCCAGCACCCAGGGACTTCCCGCCGGAGATACGCAGTATTTT. Residues: CASTQGLPAGDTQYF.

In this sample, this clonotype turned up a few times. One end of the junction varies from germline; a read error may be responsible. The chain couples TRBV15 to TRBJ1-5; D gene uncertain. Germline V CDR1 and CDR2: LNHNV, YYDKDF (reference sequence). This CDR3 comprises 16 residues. The CDR3 DNA reads TGTGCCACCAGCAGAGACGCGGGAGTTTACAATCATCCCCAGCATTTT. It is translated as CATSRDAGVYNHPQHF.

This clonotype was found many times. The chain joins TRBV7-2 to TRBJ1-2; D perhaps matches TRBD1 (5 bases). Per the germline V gene, CDR1 is SGHTA and CDR2 is FQGNSA. V lost 4 bases and J 6 bases, leaving 9 bases between the germline ends. The CDR3 consists of 12 residues. This chain's CDR3 is CASSSQGDGYTF. CDR3 DNA sequence: TGTGCCAGCAGCTCTCAGGGAGATGGCTACACCTTC.

The rearrangement joins TRBV20-1 to TRBJ2-7; TRBD1 or TRBD2 may be the D gene (6 bases each). The CDR3 loop spans 13 amino acids. CDR1 is DFQATT and CDR2 is SNEGSKA in the germline V gene (reference sequence). Trimming pared 1 base from V and 7 bases from J, leaving 14 bases between. The CDR3 DNA is TGCAGTGCTAGAGCCCCTTGGGGGGCAGAGCAGTACTTC. Amino acids: CSARAPWGAEQYF.

This clonotype was seen at least ten times. The rearrangement links TRBV4-1 to TRBJ2-7, with 10 positions matching TRBD2. V shed 1 base, J shed 2 bases, and the junction held 2 bases outside the gene matches. CDR1 MGHRA and CDR2 YSYEKL come from the germline V gene. The CDR3 is 15 amino acids. Here the CDR3 reads CASSQGTSGPYEQYF. In DNA, the CDR3 is TGCGCCAGCAGCCAAGGGACTAGCGGCCCCTACGAGCAGTACTTC.

This clonotype has at least ten counts. V usage is TRBV10-3 and J usage is TRBJ2-3; 8 bases match TRBD1. Germline V gives CDR1 ENHRY, CDR2 SYGVKD. The ends lost 3 bases at V and 1 base at J; junction bases unmatched: 6. The length of the CDR3 is 16 residues. Here the CDR3 reads CAISERKGQGTDTQYF. For the CDR3, the DNA is TGTGCCATCAGTGAAAGAAAGGGACAGGGCACAGATACGCAGTATTTT.

The chain joins TRBV28 to TRBJ2-3; D might be TRBD2 (6 bases). This CDR3 spans 19 amino acids. Trimming removed 4 bases from V and 3 bases from J, with 26 bases in between. The germline V gene has CDR1 MDHEN and CDR2 SYDVKM. CDR3 sequence reads: CASSYPLARGHHLTDTQYF. The CDR3 region has the DNA TGTGCCAGCAGTTACCCACTAGCCCGCGGACACCATCTTACAGATACGCAGTATTTT.